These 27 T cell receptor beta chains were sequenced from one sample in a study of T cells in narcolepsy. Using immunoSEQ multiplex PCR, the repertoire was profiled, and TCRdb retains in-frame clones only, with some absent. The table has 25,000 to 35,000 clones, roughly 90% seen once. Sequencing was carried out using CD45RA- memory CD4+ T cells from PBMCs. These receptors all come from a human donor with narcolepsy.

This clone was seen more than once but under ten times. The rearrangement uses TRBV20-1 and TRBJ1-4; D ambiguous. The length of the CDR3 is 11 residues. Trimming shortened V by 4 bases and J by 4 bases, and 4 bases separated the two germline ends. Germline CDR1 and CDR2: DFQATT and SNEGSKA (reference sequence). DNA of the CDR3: TGCAGTGCTAAGCTTAATGAAAAACTGTTTTTT. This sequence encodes CSAKLNEKLFF.

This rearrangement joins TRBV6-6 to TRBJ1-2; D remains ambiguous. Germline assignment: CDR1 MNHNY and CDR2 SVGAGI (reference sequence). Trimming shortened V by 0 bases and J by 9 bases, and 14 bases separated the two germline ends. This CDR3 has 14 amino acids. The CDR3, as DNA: TGTGCCAGCAGTTACTCAGGCAGAGTAACGAGCTACACCTTC. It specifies CASSYSGRVTSYTF.

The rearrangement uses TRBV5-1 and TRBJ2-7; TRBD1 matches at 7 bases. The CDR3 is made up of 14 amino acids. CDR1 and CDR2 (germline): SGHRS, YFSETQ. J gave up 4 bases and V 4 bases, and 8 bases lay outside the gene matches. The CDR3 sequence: CASSPDRESYEQYF. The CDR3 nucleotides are TGCGCCAGCAGCCCCGACAGGGAATCGTACGAGCAGTACTTC.

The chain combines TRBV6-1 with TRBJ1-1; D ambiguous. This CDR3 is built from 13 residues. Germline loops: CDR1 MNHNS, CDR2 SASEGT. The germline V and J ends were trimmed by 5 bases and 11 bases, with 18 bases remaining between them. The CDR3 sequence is CASSKSTALSAFF. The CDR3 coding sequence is TGTGCCAGCAGTAAATCTACAGCCCTTAGCGCTTTCTTT.

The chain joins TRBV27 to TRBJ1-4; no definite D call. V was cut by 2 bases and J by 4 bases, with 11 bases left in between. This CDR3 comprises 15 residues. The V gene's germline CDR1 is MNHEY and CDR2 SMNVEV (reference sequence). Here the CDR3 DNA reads TGTGCCAGCAGTTTAGGCTCTAGAAATAATGAAAAACTGTTTTTT. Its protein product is CASSLGSRNNEKLFF.

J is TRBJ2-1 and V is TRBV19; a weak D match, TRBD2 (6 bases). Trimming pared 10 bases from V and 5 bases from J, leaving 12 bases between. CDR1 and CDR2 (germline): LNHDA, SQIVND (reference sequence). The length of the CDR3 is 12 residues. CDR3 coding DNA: TGTGCCACCGCGGGACTTAACAATGAGCAGTTCTTC. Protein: CATAGLNNEQFF.

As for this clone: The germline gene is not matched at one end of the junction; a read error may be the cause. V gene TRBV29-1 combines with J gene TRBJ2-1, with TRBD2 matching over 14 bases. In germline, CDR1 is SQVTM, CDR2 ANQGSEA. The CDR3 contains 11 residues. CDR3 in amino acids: CSVGLAGAGLF. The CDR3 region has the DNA TGCAGCGTGGGACTAGCGGGAGCCGGGCTCTTC.

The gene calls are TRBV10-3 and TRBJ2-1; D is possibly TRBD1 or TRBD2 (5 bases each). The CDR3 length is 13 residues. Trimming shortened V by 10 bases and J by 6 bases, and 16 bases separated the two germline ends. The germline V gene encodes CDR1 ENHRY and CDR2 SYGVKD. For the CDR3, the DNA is TGTGCCACCAGGGATCCGGGGCTCAATGAGCAGTTCTTC. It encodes CATRDPGLNEQFF.

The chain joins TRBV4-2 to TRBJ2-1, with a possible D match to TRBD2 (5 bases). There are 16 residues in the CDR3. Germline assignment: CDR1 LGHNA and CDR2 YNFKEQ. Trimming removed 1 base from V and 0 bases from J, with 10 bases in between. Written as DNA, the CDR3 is TGTGCCAGCAGCCAAGTTAGCGCCCTCTCCTACAATGAGCAGTTCTTC. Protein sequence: CASSQVSALSYNEQFF.

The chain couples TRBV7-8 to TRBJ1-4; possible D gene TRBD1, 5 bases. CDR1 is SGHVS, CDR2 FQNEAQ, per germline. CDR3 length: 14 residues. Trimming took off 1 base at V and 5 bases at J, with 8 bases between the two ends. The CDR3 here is CASSLVRGNEKLFF. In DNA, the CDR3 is TGTGCCAGCAGCTTAGTTCGGGGGAATGAAAAACTGTTTTTT.

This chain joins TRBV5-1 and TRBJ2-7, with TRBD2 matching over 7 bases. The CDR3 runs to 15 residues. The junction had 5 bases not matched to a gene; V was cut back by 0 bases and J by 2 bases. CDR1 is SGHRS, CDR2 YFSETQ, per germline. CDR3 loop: CASSLDGGSAYEQYF. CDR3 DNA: TGCGCCAGCAGCTTGGACGGGGGGTCTGCCTACGAGCAGTACTTC.

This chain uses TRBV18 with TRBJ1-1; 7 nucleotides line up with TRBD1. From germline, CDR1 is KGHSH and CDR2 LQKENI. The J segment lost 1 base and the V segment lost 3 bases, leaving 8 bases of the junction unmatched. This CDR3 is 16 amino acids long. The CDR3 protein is CASSPVGGAGNTEAFF. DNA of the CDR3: TGTGCCAGCTCACCGGTAGGGGGCGCGGGGAACACTGAAGCTTTCTTT.

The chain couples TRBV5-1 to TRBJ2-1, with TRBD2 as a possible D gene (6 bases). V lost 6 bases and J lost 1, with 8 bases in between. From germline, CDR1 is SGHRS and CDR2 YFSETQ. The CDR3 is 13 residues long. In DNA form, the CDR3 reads TGCGCCAGCACGAGCGGGTCCTACAATGAGCAGTTCTTC. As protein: CASTSGSYNEQFF.

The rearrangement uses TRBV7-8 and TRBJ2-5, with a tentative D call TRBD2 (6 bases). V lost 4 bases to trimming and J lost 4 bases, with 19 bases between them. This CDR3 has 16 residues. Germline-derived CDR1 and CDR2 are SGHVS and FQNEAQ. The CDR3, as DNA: TGTGCCAGCAGCTCGCTAGCCGCTCTCGGGGGAGAGACCCAGTACTTC. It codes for CASSSLAALGGETQYF.

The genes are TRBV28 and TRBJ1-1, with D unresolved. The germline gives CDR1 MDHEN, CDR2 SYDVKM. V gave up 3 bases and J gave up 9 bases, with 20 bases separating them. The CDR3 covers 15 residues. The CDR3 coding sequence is TGTGCCAGCAGTTTGGTAGAGAACCTCATGACTCAAGCTTTCTTT. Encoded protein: CASSLVENLMTQAFF.

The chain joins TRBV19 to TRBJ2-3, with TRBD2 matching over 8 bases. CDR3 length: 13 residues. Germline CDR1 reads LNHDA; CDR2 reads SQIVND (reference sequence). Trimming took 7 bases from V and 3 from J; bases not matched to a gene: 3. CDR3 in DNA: TGTGCCAGTAACCTAGCGGGTACAGATACGCAGTATTTT. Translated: CASNLAGTDTQYF.

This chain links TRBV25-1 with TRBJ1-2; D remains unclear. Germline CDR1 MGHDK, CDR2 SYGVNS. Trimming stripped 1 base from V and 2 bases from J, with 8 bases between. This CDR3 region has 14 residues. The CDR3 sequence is CASSESGRNYGYTF. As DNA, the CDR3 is TGTGCCAGCAGTGAATCTGGCAGGAACTATGGCTACACCTTC.

The CDR3 nucleotides read TGTGCCAGCAGCCAATGGGGCAGGGGGCTGATGGGGATGAACACTGAAGCTTTCTTT. Translating gives CASSQWGRGLMGMNTEAFF. The V and J genes are TRBV14 and TRBJ1-1; 8 bases are a match to TRBD1. This CDR3 has 19 amino acids. Losses at the gene ends were 2 bases for V and 0 bases for J; bases not matched to a gene: 14. From germline, CDR1 is SGHDN and CDR2 FVKESK.

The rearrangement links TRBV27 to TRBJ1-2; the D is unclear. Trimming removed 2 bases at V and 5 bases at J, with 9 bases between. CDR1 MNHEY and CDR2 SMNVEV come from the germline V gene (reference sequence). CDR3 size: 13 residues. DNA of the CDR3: TGTGCCAGCAGTTTAAATCGGGGATATGGCTACACCTTC. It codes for CASSLNRGYGYTF.

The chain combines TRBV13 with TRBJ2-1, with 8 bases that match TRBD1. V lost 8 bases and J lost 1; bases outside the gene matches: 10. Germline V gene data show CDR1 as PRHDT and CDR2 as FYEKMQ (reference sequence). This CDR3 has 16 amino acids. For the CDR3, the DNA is TGTGCCAGCGCCCGGACAGGGCTGCTATCCTACAATGAGCAGTTCTTC. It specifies CASARTGLLSYNEQFF.

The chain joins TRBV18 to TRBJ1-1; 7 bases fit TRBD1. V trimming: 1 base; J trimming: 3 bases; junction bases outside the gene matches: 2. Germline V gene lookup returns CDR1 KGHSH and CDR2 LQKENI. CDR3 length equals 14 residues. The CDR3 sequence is CASSPQGADTEAFF. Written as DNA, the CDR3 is TGTGCCAGCTCACCACAGGGGGCTGACACTGAAGCTTTCTTT. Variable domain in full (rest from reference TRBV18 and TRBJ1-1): NAGVMQNPRHLVRRRGQEARLRCSPMKGHSHVYWYRQLPEEGLKFMVYLQKENIIDESGMPKERFSAEFPKEGPSILRIQQVVRGDSAAYFCASSPQGADTEAFFGQGTRLTVV.

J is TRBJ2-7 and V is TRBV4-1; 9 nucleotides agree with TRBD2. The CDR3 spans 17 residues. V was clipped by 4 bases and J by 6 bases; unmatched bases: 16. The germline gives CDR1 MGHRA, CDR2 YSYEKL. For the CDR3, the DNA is TGCGCCAGCAGCCGACCACTAGCGGGCCTCTCCGGCGGCGAGCAGTACTTC. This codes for CASSRPLAGLSGGEQYF.

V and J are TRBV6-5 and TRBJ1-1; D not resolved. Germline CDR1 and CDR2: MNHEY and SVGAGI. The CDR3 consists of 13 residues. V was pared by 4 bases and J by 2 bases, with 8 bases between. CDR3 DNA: TGTGCCAGCAGTTCCCGGTCAAACACTGAAGCTTTCTTT. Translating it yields CASSSRSNTEAFF.

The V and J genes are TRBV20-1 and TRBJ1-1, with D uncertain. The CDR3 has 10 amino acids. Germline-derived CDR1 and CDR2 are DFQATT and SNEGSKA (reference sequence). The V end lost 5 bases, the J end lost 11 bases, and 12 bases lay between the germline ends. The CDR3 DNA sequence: TGCAGTGCTTCGATCCGGGAGGCTTTCTTT. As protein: CSASIREAFF.

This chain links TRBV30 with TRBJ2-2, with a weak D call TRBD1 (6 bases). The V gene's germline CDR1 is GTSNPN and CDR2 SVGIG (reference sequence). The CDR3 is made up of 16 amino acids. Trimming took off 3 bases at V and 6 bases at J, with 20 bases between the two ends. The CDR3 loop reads CAWRSRGVVRAGELFF. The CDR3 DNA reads TGTGCCTGGAGGTCCAGGGGTGTGGTTAGAGCCGGGGAGCTGTTTTTT.

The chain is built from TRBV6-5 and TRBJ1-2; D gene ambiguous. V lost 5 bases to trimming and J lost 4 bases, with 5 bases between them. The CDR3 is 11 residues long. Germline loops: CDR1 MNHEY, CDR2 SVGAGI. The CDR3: CASSEGYGYTF. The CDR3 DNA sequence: TGTGCCAGCAGTGAAGGCTATGGCTACACCTTC.

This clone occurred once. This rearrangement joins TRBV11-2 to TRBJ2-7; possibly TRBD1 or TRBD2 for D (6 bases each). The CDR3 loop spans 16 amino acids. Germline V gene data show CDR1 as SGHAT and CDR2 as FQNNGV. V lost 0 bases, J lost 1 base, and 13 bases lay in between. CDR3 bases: TGTGCCAGCAGCTTAGACTGGAGAGGGGGGTCCTACGAGCAGTACTTC. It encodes CASSLDWRGGSYEQYF.